The TCR beta chain under discussion was sequenced for a study of blood T cell repertoires in COVID-19. The CDR3 runs 14 residues. J was trimmed by 5 bases and V by 0 bases; bases with no gene match: 4. Germline values: CDR1 LGHDT, CDR2 YNNKEL (reference sequence). Profiling relied on immunoSEQ multiplex PCR, and the TCRdb table lists in-frame clones only, not all of them. The sample shows 150,000 to 200,000 clones, 85% to 90% of them seen only once. The source is a man aged 35-49 years with active or convalescent COVID-19. This rearrangement joins TRBV3-1 (or the pseudogene TRBV3-2) to TRBJ2-7, with 7 positions matching TRBD2. Sequenced sample: peripheral blood. CDR3: CASSQDGRSNEQYF. In nucleotides, the CDR3 is TGTGCCAGCAGCCAAGACGGGAGGAGCAACGAGCAGTACTTC.